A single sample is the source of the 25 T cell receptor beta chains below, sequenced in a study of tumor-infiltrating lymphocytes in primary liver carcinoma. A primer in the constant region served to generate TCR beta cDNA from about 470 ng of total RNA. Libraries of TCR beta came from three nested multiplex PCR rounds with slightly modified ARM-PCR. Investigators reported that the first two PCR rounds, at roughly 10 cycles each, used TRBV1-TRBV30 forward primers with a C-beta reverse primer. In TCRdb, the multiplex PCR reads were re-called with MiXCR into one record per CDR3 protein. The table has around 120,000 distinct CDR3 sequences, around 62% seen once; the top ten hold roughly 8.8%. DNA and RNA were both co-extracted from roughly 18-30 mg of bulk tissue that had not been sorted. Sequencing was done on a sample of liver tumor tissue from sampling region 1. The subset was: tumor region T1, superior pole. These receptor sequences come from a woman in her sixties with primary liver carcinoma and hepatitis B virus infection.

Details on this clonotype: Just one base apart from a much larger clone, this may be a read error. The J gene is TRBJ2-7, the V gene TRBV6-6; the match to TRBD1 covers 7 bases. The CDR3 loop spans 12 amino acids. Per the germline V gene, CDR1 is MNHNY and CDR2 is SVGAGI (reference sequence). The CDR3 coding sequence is TGTGTCTCAGGGACAGACTCCTACGAGCAGTACTTC. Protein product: CVSGTDSYEQYF.

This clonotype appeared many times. The CDR3 bases are TGTGCCAGCTCCCTTAGGGGGACAGGGGCTGTTGAGCAGTTCTTC. Its protein product is CASSLRGTGAVEQFF. V usage is TRBV12-3 or TRBV12-4 and J usage is TRBJ2-1; 10 nucleotides line up with TRBD1. The CDR3 has 15 amino acids. V gave up 8 bases and J gave up 9 bases; unmatched junction bases: 13.

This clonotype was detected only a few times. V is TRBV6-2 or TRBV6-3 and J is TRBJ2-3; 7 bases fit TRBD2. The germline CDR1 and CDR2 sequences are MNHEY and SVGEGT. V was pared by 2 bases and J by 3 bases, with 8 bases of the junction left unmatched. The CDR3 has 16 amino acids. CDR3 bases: TGTGCCAGCAGTTACGGGGCGGGAGACATGACAGATACGCAGTATTTT. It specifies CASSYGAGDMTDTQYF.

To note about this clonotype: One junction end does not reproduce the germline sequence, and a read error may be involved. CDR3 DNA: TGTGTCAGCAGTTACACCGGGGGCTCCTACGAGCAGTACTTC. As protein: CVSSYTGGSYEQYF. The chain joins TRBV6-6 to TRBJ2-7, with D possibly being TRBD2 (6 bases). In germline, CDR1 is MNHNY, CDR2 SVGAGI (reference sequence). The CDR3 covers 14 residues.

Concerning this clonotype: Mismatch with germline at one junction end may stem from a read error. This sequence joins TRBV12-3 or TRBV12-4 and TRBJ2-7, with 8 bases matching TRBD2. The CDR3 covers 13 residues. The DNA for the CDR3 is TGTGCCAGCAGCTTCGGGGGGGGCTACGAACAGTACTTC. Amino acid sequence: CASSFGGGYEQYF.

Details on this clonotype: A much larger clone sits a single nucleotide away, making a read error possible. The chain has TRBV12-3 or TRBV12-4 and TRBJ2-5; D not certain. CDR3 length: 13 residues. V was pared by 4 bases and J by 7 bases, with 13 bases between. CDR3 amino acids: CASSSYPGRTQYF. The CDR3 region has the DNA TGTGCCAGCAGTTCTTACCCGGGCCGGACCCAGTACTTC.

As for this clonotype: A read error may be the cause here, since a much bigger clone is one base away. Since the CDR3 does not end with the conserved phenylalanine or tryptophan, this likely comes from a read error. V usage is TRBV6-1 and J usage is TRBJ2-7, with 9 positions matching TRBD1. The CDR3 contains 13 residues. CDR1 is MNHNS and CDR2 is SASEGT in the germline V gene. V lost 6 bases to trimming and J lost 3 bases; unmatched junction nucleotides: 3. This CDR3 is CASSQGQGYEQYL. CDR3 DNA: TGTGCCAGCAGCCAGGGACAGGGCTACGAGCAGTACTTA.

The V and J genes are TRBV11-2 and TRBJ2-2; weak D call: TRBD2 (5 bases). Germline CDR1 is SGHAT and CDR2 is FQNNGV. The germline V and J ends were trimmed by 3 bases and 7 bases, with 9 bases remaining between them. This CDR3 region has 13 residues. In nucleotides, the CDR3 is TGTGCCAGCAGCTTGGAGACTAACGGGGAGCTGTTTTTT. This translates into CASSLETNGELFF. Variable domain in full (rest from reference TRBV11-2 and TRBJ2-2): EAGVAQSPRYKIIEKRQSVAFWCNPISGHATLYWYQQILGQGPKLLIQFQNNGVVDDSQLPKDRFSAERLKGVDSTLKIQPAKLEDSAVYLCASSLETNGELFFGEGSRLTVL.

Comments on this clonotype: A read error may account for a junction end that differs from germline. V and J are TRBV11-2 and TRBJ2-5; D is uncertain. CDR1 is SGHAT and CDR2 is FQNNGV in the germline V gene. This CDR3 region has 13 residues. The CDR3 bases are TGTGTCAGCAGCTTAGGGCCAGGAGAGACCCAGTACTTC. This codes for CVSSLGPGETQYF.

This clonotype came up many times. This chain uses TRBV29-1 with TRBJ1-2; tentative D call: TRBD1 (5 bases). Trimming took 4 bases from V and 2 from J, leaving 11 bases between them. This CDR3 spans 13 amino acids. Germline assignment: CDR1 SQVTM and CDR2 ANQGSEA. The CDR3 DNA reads TGCAGCGTTGTCCCGGGACGCAACTATGGCTACACCTTC. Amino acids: CSVVPGRNYGYTF.

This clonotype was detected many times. The CDR3 DNA is TGTGCCAGCAGTTACGATACGGCTAATTCACCCCTCCACTTT. Translation gives CASSYDTANSPLHF. The genes are TRBV6-5 and TRBJ1-6, with unresolved D. V gave up 2 bases and J gave up 6 bases, with 8 bases separating them. CDR1 is MNHEY, CDR2 SVGAGI, per germline. This CDR3 is built from 14 residues.

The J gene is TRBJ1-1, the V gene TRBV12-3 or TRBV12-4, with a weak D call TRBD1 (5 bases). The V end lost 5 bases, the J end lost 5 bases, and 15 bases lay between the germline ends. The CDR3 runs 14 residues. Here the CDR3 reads CASSTPGQGTEAFF. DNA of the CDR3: TGTGCCAGCAGTACCCCAGGACAAGGGACTGAAGCTTTCTTT.

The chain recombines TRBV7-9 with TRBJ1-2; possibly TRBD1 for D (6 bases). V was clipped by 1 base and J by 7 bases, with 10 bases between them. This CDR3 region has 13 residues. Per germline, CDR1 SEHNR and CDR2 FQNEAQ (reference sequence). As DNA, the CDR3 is TGTGCCAGCAGCTTAGAGAAGGGGGGTGGCTACACCTTC. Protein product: CASSLEKGGGYTF.

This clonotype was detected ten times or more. CDR3 sequence: CASSYGGPGYGYTF. The CDR3, as DNA: TGTGCCAGCAGTTACGGGGGGCCGGGCTATGGCTACACCTTC. V and J are TRBV6-5 and TRBJ1-2, with TRBD1 as a possible D gene (6 bases). The ends were cut back, 2 bases at V and 4 bases at J, with 11 bases in the middle. The CDR3 sequence is 14 residues long. Looked up from germline, CDR1 is MNHEY and CDR2 is SVGAGI.

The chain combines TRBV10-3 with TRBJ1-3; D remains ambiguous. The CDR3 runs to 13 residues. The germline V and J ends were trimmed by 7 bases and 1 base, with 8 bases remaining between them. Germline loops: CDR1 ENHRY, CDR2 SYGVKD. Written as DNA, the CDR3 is TGTGCCATCAATGGGCGATCTGGAAACACCATATATTTT. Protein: CAINGRSGNTIYF.

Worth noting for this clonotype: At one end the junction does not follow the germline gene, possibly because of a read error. The CDR3 sequence: CAGSRPAGGGADTQYF. Written as DNA, the CDR3 is TGTGCCGGCAGCAGACCAGCGGGAGGTGGAGCAGATACGCAGTATTTT. The rearrangement uses TRBV11-2 and TRBJ2-3; 9 bases line up with TRBD2. The CDR3 is 16 amino acids. Germline lookup yields CDR1 SGHAT and CDR2 FQNNGV.

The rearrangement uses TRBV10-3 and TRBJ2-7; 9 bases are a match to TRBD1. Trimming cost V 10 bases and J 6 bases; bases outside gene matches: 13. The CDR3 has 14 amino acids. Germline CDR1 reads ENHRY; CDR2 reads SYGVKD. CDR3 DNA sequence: TGTGCCACCCGAAGGGATACAGGGGGCAGCGAGCAGTACTTC. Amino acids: CATRRDTGGSEQYF.

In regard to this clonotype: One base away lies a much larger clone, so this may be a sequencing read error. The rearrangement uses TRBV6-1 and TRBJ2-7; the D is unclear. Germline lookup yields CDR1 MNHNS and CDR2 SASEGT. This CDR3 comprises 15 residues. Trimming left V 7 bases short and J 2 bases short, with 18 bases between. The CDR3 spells CASNFQAESPYEQYF. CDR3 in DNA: TGTGCCAGCAATTTCCAGGCAGAGTCCCCCTACGAGCAGTACTTC.

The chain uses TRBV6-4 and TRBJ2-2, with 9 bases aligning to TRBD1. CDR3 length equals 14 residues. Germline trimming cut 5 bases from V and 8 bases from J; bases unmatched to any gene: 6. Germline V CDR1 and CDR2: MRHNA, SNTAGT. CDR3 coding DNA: TGTGCCAGCAGTCGGGACAGGGCGGCTGGGGAGCTGTTTTTT. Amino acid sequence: CASSRDRAAGELFF.

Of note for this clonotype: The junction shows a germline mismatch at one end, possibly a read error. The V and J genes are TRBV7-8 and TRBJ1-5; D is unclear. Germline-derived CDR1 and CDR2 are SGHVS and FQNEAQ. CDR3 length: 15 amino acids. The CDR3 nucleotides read TGTGCCAACAGCTTAGAAGGAGATGGCAATCAGCCCCAGCATTTT. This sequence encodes CANSLEGDGNQPQHF.

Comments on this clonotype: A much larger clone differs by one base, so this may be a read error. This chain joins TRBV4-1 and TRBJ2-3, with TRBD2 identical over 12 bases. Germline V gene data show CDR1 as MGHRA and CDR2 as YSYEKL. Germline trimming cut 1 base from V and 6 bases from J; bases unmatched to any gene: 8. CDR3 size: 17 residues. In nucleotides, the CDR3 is TGCGCCAGCAGCCAAGTTGCTAGCGGGAGGGATAGGGATACGCAGTATTTT. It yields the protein CASSQVASGRDRDTQYF.

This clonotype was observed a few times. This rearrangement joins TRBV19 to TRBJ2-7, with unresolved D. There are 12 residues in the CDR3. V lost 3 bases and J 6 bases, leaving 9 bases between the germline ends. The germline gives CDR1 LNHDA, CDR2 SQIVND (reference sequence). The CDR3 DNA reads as TGTGCCAGTAGTATCCTCGGTGGCGAGCAGTACTTC. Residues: CASSILGGEQYF.

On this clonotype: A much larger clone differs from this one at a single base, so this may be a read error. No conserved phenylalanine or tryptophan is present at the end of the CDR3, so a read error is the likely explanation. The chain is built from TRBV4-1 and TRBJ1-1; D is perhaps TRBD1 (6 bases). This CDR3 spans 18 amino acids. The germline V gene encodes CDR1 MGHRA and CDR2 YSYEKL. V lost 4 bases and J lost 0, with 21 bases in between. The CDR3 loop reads CASSPTPDGTPLNTEAFL. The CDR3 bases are TGCGCCAGCAGCCCAACACCTGACGGGACACCTCTGAACACTGAAGCTTTCTTA.

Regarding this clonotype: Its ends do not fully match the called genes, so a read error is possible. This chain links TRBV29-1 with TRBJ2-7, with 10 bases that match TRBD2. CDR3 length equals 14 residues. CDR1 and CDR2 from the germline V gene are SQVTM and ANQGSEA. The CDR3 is CSVVSGRGVDEQYF. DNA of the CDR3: TGCAGTGTTGTAAGCGGGAGGGGAGTCGACGAGCAGTACTTC.

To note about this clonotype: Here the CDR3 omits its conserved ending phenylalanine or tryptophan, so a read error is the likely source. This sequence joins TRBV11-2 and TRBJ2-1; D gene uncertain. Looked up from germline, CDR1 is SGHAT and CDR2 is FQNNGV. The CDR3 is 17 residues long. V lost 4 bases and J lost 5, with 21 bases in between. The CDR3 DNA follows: TGTGCCAGCAGCTCACGTGTGCGGCGGAAGGAGAACAATGAGCAGTTCATC. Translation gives CASSSRVRRKENNEQFI.